Below are 8 T cell receptor beta chains sequenced from a single sample in a study of T cells after yellow fever vaccination. MiXCR, applied by TCRdb to the 5' RACE reads, yields one record per CDR3 protein. This sample has some 600,000 distinct CDR3 sequences, with 17% found just once. The input for sequencing was PBMCs, taken 5 to 6 days after the first yellow fever vaccination. The receptors come from a man younger than 30 who received the YFV17D yellow fever vaccine.

This clonotype was seen repeatedly, ten times or more. The V and J genes are TRBV4-3 and TRBJ2-2, with TRBD2 matching 7 bases. The CDR3 is made up of 18 amino acids. Germline trimming cut 0 bases from V and 11 bases from J; bases unmatched to any gene: 18. Germline V gene sequence: CDR1 LGHNA, CDR2 YSLEER. CDR3 sequence (DNA): TGCGCCAGCAGCCAAGACACGAGAGCTGCAGGGAGGGTCGGTGAGCTGTTTTTT. Encoded protein: CASSQDTRAAGRVGELFF.

The V call is TRBV7-3, the J call TRBJ1-5, with 7 nucleotides matching TRBD1. V lost 4 bases, J lost 0 bases, and 9 bases stayed unmatched. The CDR3 has 17 residues. Germline assignment: CDR1 SGHTA and CDR2 FQGTGA. The CDR3 nucleotides are TGTGCCAGCAGCTCAGGGACAGACCCATATAGCAATCAGCCCCAGCATTTT. Its protein product is CASSSGTDPYSNQPQHF.

CDR3 DNA: TGTGCCAGTGGTACAGGGGGGGTTTACGAGCAGTACGTC. This encodes CASGTGGVYEQYV. The gene calls are TRBV28 and TRBJ2-7; TRBD1 is a possible D gene (8 bases). Trimming shortened V by 9 bases and J by 4 bases, and 16 bases separated the two germline ends. The V gene's germline CDR1 is MDHEN and CDR2 SYDVKM. The CDR3 runs to 13 residues.

The gene calls are TRBV3-1 and TRBJ2-5; possibly TRBD1 for D (6 bases). The CDR3 loop spans 17 amino acids. Germline V lookup: CDR1 LGHDT, CDR2 YNNKEL (reference sequence). Trimming took 4 bases from V and 3 from J, leaving 21 bases between them. Here the CDR3 reads CASSRPGAHFPKETQYF. The CDR3 nucleotides are TGTGCCAGCAGCCGACCAGGGGCCCACTTCCCTAAAGAGACCCAGTACTTC.

This clonotype was seen more than once but under ten times. The chain joins TRBV6-6 to TRBJ1-1, with a possible D match to TRBD1 (5 bases). V lost 0 bases and J lost 6, with 8 bases in between. The germline V gene has CDR1 MNHNY and CDR2 SVGAGI (reference sequence). The CDR3 has 13 residues. CDR3 residues: CASSYSQGSEAFF. CDR3 DNA sequence: TGTGCCAGCAGTTACTCCCAGGGTTCTGAAGCTTTCTTT.

This clonotype has a handful of counts. V is TRBV6-5 and J is TRBJ2-7; 10 positions match TRBD1. CDR1 is MNHEY, CDR2 SVGAGI, per germline. V shed 0 bases, J shed 6 bases, and the junction held 5 bases outside the gene matches. This CDR3 region has 15 residues. For the CDR3, the DNA is TGTGCCAGCAGTTACTCGAGTAGGACAGGGGGCGAGCAGTACTTC. Its translation is CASSYSSRTGGEQYF.

This clonotype came up a few times. The chain has TRBV20-1 and TRBJ2-7; TRBD2 matches at 8 bases. V trimming: 6 bases; J trimming: 7 bases; junction bases outside the gene matches: 8. Germline CDR1 DFQATT, CDR2 SNEGSKA (reference sequence). CDR3 length: 12 amino acids. CDR3 amino acids: CSAHGGGREQYF. CDR3 nucleotides: TGCAGTGCCCACGGGGGGGGGAGGGAGCAGTACTTC.

This clonotype has just a few counts. The rearrangement links TRBV20-1 to TRBJ2-5, with D perhaps TRBD1 (6 bases). The CDR3 spans 13 residues. Germline V gives CDR1 DFQATT, CDR2 SNEGSKA (reference sequence). Trimming cost V 6 bases and J 0 bases, with 11 bases left between them. The CDR3 DNA sequence: TGCAGTGCGACTCGGGACAACCAAGAGACCCAGTACTTC. This encodes CSATRDNQETQYF.